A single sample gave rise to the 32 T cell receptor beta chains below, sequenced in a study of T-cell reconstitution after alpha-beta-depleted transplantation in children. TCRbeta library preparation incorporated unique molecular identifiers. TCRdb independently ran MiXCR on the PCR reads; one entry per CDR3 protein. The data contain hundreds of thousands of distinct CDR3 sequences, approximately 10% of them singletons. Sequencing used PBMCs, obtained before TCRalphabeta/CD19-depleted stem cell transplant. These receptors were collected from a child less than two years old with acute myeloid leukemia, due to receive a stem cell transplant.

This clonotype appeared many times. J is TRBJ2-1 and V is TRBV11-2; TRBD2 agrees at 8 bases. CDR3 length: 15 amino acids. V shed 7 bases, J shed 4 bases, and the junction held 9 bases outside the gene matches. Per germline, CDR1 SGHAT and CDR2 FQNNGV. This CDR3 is CASILREGRYNEQFF. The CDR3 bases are TGTGCCAGCATCCTACGGGAGGGCAGGTACAATGAGCAGTTCTTC.

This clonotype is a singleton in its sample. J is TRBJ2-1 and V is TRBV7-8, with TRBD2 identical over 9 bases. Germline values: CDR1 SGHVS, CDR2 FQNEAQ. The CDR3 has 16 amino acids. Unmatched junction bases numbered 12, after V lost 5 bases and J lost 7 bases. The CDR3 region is CASSPRAGGLFNEQFF. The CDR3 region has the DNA TGTGCCAGCAGCCCAAGAGCGGGAGGCTTATTTAATGAGCAGTTCTTC. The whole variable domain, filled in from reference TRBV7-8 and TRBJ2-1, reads GAGVSQSPRYKVAKRGQDVALRCDPISGHVSLFWYQQALGQGPEFLTYFQNEAQLDKSGLPSDRFFAERPEGSVSTLKIQRTQQEDSAVYLCASSPRAGGLFNEQFFGPGTRLTVL.

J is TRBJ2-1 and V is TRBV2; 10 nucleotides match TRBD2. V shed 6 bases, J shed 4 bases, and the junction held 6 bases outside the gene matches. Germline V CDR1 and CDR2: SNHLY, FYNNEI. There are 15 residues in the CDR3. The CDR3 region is CASRQLAGVYNEQFF. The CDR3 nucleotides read TGTGCCAGCAGACAGCTAGCGGGAGTGTACAATGAGCAGTTCTTC.

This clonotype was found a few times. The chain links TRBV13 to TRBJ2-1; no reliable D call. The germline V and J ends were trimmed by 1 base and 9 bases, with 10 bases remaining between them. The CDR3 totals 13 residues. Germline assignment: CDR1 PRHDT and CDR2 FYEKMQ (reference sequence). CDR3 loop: CASSLASVAEQFF. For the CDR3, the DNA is TGTGCCAGCAGCTTAGCGTCAGTTGCTGAGCAGTTCTTC.

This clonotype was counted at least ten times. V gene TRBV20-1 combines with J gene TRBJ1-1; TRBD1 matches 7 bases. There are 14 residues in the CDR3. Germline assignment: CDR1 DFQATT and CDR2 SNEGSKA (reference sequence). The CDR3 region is CRAGQALMNTEAFF. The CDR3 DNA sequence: TGCAGGGCCGGACAGGCGCTCATGAACACTGAAGCTTTCTTT.

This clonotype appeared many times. CDR3 residues: CASSLSTGVDEQFF. In nucleotides, the CDR3 is TGCGCCAGCAGCCTATCGACGGGGGTGGATGAGCAGTTCTTC. This chain connects TRBV5-1 to TRBJ2-1, with D maybe TRBD2 (6 bases). Germline loops: CDR1 SGHRS, CDR2 YFSETQ. V was trimmed by 4 bases and J by 8 bases, leaving 16 bases between them. The CDR3 sequence is 14 residues long.

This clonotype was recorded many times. The CDR3 spells CASSLLGWEPSQETQYF. The CDR3 coding sequence is TGCGCCAGCAGCTTGCTCGGGTGGGAACCCAGCCAAGAGACCCAGTACTTC. The chain recombines TRBV5-1 with TRBJ2-5, with D unclear. This CDR3 is 17 amino acids long. V was trimmed by 1 base and J by 1 base, leaving 17 bases between them. Germline V CDR1 and CDR2: SGHRS, YFSETQ.

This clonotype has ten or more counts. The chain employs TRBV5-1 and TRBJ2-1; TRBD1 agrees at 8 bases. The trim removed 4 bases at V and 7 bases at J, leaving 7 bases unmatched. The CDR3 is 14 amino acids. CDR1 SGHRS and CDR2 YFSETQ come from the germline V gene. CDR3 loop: CASSPDRGWNEQFF. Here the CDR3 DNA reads TGCGCCAGCAGCCCCGACAGGGGTTGGAATGAGCAGTTCTTC. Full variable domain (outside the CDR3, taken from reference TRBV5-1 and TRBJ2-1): KAGVTQTPRYLIKTRGQQVTLSCSPISGHRSVSWYQQTPGQGLQFLFEYFSETQRNKGNFPGRFSGRQFSNSRSEMNVSTLELGDSALYLCASSPDRGWNEQFFGPGTRLTVL.

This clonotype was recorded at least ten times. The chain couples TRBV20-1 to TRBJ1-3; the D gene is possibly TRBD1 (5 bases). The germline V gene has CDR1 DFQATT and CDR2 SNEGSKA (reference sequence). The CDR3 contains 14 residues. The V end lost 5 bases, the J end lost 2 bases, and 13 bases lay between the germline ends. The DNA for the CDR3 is TGCAGTGCTGAAAGTGGGGGTACTGGAAACACCATATATTTT. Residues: CSAESGGTGNTIYF.

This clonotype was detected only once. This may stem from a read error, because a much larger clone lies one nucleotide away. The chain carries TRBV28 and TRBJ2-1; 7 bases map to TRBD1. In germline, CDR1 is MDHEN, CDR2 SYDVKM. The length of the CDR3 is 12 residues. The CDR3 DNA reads TGTGCCCGCAGCCTCCGGGACAGACAGCAGTTCTTC. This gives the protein CARSLRDRQQFF.

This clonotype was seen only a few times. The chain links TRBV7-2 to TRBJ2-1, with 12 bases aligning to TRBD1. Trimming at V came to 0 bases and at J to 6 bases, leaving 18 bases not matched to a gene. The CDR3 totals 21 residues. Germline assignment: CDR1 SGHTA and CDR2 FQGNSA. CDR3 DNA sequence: TGTGCCAGCAGCTTAGCTCCGGGACAGGGGGCGAATGCCGTCGGTCGCAATGAGCAGTTCTTC. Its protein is CASSLAPGQGANAVGRNEQFF.

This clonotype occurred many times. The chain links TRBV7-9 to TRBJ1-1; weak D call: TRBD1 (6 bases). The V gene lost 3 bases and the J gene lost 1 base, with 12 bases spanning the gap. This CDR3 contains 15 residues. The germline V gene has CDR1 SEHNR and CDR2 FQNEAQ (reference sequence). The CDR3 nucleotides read TGTGCCAGCAGCTTGATGGGGGGCGCGAACACTGAAGCTTTCTTT. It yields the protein CASSLMGGANTEAFF.

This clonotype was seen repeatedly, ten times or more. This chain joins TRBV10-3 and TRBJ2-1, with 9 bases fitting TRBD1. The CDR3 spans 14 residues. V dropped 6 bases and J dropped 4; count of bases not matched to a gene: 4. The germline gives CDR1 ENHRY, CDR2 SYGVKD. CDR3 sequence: CAIRGQGDYNEQFF. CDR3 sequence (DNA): TGTGCCATCAGGGGACAGGGCGATTACAATGAGCAGTTCTTC.

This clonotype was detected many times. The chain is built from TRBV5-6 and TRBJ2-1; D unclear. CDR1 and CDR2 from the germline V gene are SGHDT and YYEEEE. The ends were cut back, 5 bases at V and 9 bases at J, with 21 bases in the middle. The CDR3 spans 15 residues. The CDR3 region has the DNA TGTGCCAGCAGTTTTTGGGCCCTGAGATCATCTGAGCAGTTCTTC. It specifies CASSFWALRSSEQFF. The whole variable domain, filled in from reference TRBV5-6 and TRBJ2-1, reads DAGVTQSPTHLIKTRGQQVTLRCSPKSGHDTVSWYQQALGQGPQFIFQYYEEEERQRGNFPDRFSGHQFPNYSSELNVNALLLGDSALYLCASSFWALRSSEQFFGPGTRLTVL.

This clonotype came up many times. In DNA, the CDR3 is TGTGCCAGCAGCCAAGCCGGGACTAGGACCTACGAGCAGTACTTC. Translated, it gives CASSQAGTRTYEQYF. V and J are TRBV4-2 and TRBJ2-7; 8 bases align to TRBD2. The CDR3 runs 15 residues. With V trimmed by 1 base and J by 2 bases, 4 bases remained unmatched. Germline loops: CDR1 LGHNA, CDR2 YNFKEQ.

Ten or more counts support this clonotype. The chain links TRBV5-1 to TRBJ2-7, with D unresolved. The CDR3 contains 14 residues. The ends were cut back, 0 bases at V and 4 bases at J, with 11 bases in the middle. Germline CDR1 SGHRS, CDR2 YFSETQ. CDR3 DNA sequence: TGCGCCAGCAGCTTGGCCGGGCGCAGGTACGAGCAGTACTTC. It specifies CASSLAGRRYEQYF.

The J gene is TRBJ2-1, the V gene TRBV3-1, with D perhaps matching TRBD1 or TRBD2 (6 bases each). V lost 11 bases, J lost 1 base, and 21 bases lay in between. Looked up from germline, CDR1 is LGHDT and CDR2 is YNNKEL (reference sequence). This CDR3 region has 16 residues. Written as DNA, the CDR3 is TGTGCCTCCTGCCAAGGAGGGGGGAGTTCCTACAATGAGCAGTTCTTC. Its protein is CASCQGGGSSYNEQFF.

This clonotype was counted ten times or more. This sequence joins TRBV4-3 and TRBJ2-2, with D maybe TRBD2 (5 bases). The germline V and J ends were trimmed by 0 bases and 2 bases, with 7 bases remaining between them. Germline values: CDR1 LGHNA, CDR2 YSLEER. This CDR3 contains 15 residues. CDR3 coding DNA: TGCGCCAGCAGCCAAGAACTAGGTAACACCGGGGAGCTGTTTTTT. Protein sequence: CASSQELGNTGELFF.

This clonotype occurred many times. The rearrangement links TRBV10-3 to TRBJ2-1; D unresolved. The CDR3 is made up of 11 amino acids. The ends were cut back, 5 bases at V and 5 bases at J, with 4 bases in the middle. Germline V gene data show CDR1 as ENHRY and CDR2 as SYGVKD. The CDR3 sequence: CAISLNNEQFF. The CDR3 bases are TGTGCCATCAGTCTCAACAATGAGCAGTTCTTC.

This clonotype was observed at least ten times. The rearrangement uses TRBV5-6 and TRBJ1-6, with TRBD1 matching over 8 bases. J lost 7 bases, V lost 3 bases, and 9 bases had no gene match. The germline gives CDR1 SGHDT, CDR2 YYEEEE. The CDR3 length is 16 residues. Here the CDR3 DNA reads TGTGCCAGCAGCTCACTGGGACAGGCGGGGAATTCACCCCTCCACTTT. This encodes CASSSLGQAGNSPLHF.

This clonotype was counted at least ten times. CDR3 amino acids: CSVLREQYF. CDR3 coding DNA: TGCAGCGTCCTCAGGGAGCAGTACTTC. The J gene is TRBJ2-7, the V gene TRBV29-1; D unclear. V dropped 6 bases and J dropped 7 bases, with 7 bases sitting between them. CDR3 size: 9 residues. CDR1 and CDR2 from the germline V gene are SQVTM and ANQGSEA.

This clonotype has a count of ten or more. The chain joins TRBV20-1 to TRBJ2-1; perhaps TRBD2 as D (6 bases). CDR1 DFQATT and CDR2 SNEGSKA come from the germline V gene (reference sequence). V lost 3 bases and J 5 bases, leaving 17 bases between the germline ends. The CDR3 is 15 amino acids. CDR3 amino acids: CSARGSWRGHNEQFF. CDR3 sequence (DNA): TGCAGTGCTAGGGGCTCCTGGAGGGGCCACAATGAGCAGTTCTTC.

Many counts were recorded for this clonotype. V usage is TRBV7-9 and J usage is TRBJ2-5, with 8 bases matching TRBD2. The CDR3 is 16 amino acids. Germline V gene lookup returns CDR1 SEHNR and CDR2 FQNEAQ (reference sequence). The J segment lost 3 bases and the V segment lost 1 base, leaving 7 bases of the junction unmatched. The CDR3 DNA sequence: TGTGCCAGCAGCTTAGTTGGACTAGCAGAAGAAGAGACCCAGTACTTC. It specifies CASSLVGLAEEETQYF.

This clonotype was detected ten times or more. The CDR3 sequence is CSVDVGLAGNNEQFF. In nucleotides, the CDR3 is TGCAGCGTTGACGTAGGACTAGCGGGGAACAATGAGCAGTTCTTC. The rearrangement uses TRBV29-1 and TRBJ2-1, with TRBD2 matching 12 bases. The ends lost 3 bases at V and 5 bases at J; junction bases unmatched: 5. Looked up from germline, CDR1 is SQVTM and CDR2 is ANQGSEA. The CDR3 contains 15 residues.

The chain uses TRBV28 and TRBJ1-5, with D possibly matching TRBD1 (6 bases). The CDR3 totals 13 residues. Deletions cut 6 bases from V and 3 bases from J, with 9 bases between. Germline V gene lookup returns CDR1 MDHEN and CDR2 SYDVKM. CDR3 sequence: CASSGQFNQPQHF. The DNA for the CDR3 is TGTGCCAGCAGCGGACAGTTCAATCAGCCCCAGCATTTT. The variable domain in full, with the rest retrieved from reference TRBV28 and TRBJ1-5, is DVKVTQSSRYLVKRTGEKVFLECVQDMDHENMFWYRQDPGLGLRLIYFSYDVKMKEKGDIPEGYSVSREKKERFSLILESASTNQTSMYLCASSGQFNQPQHFGDGTRLSIL.

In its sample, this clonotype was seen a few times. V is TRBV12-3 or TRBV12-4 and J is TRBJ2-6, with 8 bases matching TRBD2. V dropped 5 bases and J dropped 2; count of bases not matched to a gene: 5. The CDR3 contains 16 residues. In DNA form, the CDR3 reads TGTGCCAGCAGTCCACCGGGGGGGACTGGGGCCAACGTCCTGACTTTC. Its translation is CASSPPGGTGANVLTF.

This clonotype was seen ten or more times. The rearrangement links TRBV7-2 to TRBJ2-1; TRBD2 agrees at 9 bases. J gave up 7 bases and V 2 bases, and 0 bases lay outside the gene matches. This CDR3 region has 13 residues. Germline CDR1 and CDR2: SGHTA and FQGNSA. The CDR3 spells CASSLSGRNEQFF. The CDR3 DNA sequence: TGTGCCAGCAGCTTAAGCGGGAGGAATGAGCAGTTCTTC.

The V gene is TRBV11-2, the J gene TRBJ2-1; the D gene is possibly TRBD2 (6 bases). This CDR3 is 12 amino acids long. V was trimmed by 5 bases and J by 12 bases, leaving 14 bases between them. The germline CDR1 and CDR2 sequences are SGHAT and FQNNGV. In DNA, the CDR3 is TGTGCCAGCAGCCCCCGCGGGGTAAGGCAGTTCTTC. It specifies CASSPRGVRQFF.

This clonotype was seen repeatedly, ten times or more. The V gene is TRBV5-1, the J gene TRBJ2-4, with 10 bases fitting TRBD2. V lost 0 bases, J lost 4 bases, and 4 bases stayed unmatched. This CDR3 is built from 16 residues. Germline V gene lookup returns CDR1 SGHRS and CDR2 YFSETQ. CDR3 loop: CASSLDQGLAKNIQYF. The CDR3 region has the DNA TGCGCCAGCAGCTTGGACCAGGGACTAGCGAAAAACATTCAGTACTTC. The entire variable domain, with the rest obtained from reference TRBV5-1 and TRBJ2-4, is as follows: KAGVTQTPRYLIKTRGQQVTLSCSPISGHRSVSWYQQTPGQGLQFLFEYFSETQRNKGNFPGRFSGRQFSNSRSEMNVSTLELGDSALYLCASSLDQGLAKNIQYFGAGTRLSVL.

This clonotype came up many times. CDR3 DNA: TGTGCCAGCAGCCTCAGTAGGCATGAGCAGTTCTTC. Translation: CASSLSRHEQFF. The chain links TRBV7-2 to TRBJ2-1; D gene unclear. Germline V gene sequence: CDR1 SGHTA, CDR2 FQGNSA. This CDR3 is 12 amino acids long. V lost 5 bases, J lost 8 bases, and 10 bases lay in between.

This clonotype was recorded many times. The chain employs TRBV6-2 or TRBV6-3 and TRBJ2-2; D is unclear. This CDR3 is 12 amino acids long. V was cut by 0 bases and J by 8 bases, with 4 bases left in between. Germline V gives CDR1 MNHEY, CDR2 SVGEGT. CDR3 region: CASSYSTGELFF. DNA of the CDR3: TGTGCCAGCAGTTACTCGACGGGGGAGCTGTTTTTT.

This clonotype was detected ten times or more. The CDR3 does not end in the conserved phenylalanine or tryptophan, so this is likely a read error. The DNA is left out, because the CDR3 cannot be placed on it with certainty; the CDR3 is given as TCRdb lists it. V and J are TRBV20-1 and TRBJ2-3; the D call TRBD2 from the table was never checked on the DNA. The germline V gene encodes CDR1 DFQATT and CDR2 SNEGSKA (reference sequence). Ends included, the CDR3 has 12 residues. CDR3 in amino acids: CSARLLAGAPLV.